The 19 T cell receptor beta chains listed next were all sequenced from one sample in a study of cytomegalovirus exposure and HLA in healthy donors. The PCR contained 60 Vbeta and 13 Jbeta primers. Libraries were prepared by immunoSEQ multiplex PCR; TCRdb keeps only in-frame clonotypes and omits some of them. The sample carries around 140,000 clones, about 80% recorded once. Sequenced material: PBMCs. The receptors originated from a man aged 30-40 years in good health and CMV-seropositive.

CDR3 DNA sequence: TGCGCCAGCAGCTTGCCCGGCGGGGGACAAGATACGCAGTATTTT. Its protein product is CASSLPGGGQDTQYF. The V gene is TRBV5-1, the J gene TRBJ2-3; perhaps TRBD2 as D (7 bases). Germline values: CDR1 SGHRS, CDR2 YFSETQ. The CDR3 spans 15 residues. Trimming took 1 base from V and 5 from J, leaving 14 bases between them.

This clone appeared once. The V call is TRBV5-8, the J call TRBJ1-4; D gene ambiguous. Trimming took off 6 bases at V and 5 bases at J, with 14 bases between the two ends. Germline V gene lookup returns CDR1 SGHTS and CDR2 YDEGEE. This CDR3 has 14 amino acids. DNA for the CDR3: TGTGCCAGCAACAATCCGACGGGGAATGAAAAACTGTTTTTT. Translation gives CASNNPTGNEKLFF. Drawing the rest from reference TRBV5-8 and TRBJ1-4, the complete variable domain is EAGVTQSPTHLIKTRGQQATLRCSPISGHTSVYWYQQALGLGLQFLLWYDEGEERNRGNFPPRFSGRQFPNYSSELNVNALELEDSALYLCASNNPTGNEKLFFGSGTQLSVL.

J is TRBJ2-5 and V is TRBV19; 7 positions agree with TRBD1. Germline loops: CDR1 LNHDA, CDR2 SQIVND (reference sequence). The CDR3 contains 13 residues. The V and J ends lost 9 bases and 1 base, in that order; junction bases with no gene match: 5. In DNA, the CDR3 is TGTGCCAGCTCACAGGGGCTCCAAGAGACCCAGTACTTC. Encoded protein: CASSQGLQETQYF. Combining the CDR3 with reference TRBV19 and TRBJ2-5 gives the whole variable domain DGGITQSPKYLFRKEGQNVTLSCEQNLNHDAMYWYRQDPGQGLRLIYYSQIVNDFQKGDIAEGYSVSREKKESFPLTVTSAQKNPTAFYLCASSQGLQETQYFGPGTRLLVL.

The CDR3 sequence is CASSRGMADTQYF. The CDR3 DNA sequence: TGTGCCAGCAGCCGGGGAATGGCAGATACGCAGTATTTT. J is TRBJ2-3 and V is TRBV7-3, with D possibly TRBD2 on 5 matching bases. This CDR3 contains 13 residues. V lost 5 bases and J 4 bases, leaving 10 bases between the germline ends. The germline gives CDR1 SGHTA, CDR2 FQGTGA.

The chain carries TRBV5-6 and TRBJ1-1; maybe TRBD1 (5 bases). The germline V gene has CDR1 SGHDT and CDR2 YYEEEE. The length of the CDR3 is 13 residues. Trimming cost V 4 bases and J 4 bases, with 11 bases left between them. CDR3: CASSPREGTEAFF. DNA of the CDR3: TGTGCCAGCAGCCCCAGGGAGGGCACTGAAGCTTTCTTT.

The chain has TRBV5-1 and TRBJ1-6; D uncertain. CDR3 length: 16 residues. V was trimmed by 0 bases and J by 8 bases, leaving 15 bases between them. Germline loops: CDR1 SGHRS, CDR2 YFSETQ. The CDR3 loop is CASSLDSGIRDSPLHF. The DNA of the CDR3 is TGCGCCAGCAGCTTGGATAGTGGAATTCGGGATTCACCCCTCCACTTT.

V gene TRBV9 combines with J gene TRBJ2-3, with 14 bases fitting TRBD2. Germline loops: CDR1 SGDLS, CDR2 YYNGEE. V lost 4 bases, J lost 3 bases, and 10 bases stayed unmatched. CDR3 length: 18 residues. In DNA, the CDR3 is TGTGCCAGCAGCACCCCCGGGACTAGCGGGAGTATGACAGATACGCAGTATTTT. This encodes CASSTPGTSGSMTDTQYF.

The chain uses TRBV19 and TRBJ1-4; TRBD1 agrees at 7 bases. Looked up from germline, CDR1 is LNHDA and CDR2 is SQIVND (reference sequence). This CDR3 has 16 amino acids. V dropped 5 bases and J dropped 2; count of bases not matched to a gene: 8. The CDR3 region has the DNA TGTGCCAGTAGTGCTACAGGGGCCCCCACTAATGAAAAACTGTTTTTT. Translated, it gives CASSATGAPTNEKLFF.

The rearrangement links TRBV30 to TRBJ1-6; D gene unclear. Germline CDR1 and CDR2: GTSNPN and SVGIG (reference sequence). V gave up 1 base and J gave up 10 bases, with 11 bases separating them. The CDR3 runs 13 residues. CDR3 amino acids: CAWSGASDSPLHF. In DNA, the CDR3 is TGTGCCTGGAGTGGGGCCTCCGACTCACCCCTCCACTTT.

This clone turned up a few times. At one of its ends the junction is not consistent with the germline gene, which may arise from a read error. V usage is TRBV20-1 and J usage is TRBJ1-5; D unclear. CDR3 length: 11 amino acids. Germline values: CDR1 DFQATT, CDR2 SNEGSKA (reference sequence). As DNA, the CDR3 is TGCAGTGCTAGAGATGATACGGCGGAAACTTTT. Encoded protein: CSARDDTAETF.

The chain is built from TRBV7-3 and TRBJ1-1; D call uncertain. CDR1 and CDR2 (germline): SGHTA, FQGTGA. V was pared by 0 bases and J by 3 bases, with 5 bases between. This CDR3 spans 13 amino acids. For the CDR3, the DNA is TGTGCCAGCAGCTTAACGAGGGACACTGAAGCTTTCTTT. Translation: CASSLTRDTEAFF.

The chain recombines TRBV2 with TRBJ2-1; TRBD1 matches 7 bases. Looked up from germline, CDR1 is SNHLY and CDR2 is FYNNEI. The CDR3 has 15 residues. The trim removed 5 bases at V and 4 bases at J, leaving 8 bases unmatched. CDR3 region: CASSWGQPGYNEQFF. CDR3 nucleotide sequence: TGTGCCAGCAGTTGGGGACAGCCAGGATACAATGAGCAGTTCTTC.

There are a few counts of this clone. This rearrangement joins TRBV27 to TRBJ1-1; no firm D call. Trimming took 3 bases from V and 6 from J, leaving 17 bases between them. The V gene's germline CDR1 is MNHEY and CDR2 SMNVEV (reference sequence). The CDR3 runs 15 residues. CDR3 amino acids: CASSFLGRAGAEAFF. DNA for the CDR3: TGTGCCAGCAGTTTCCTGGGGAGGGCCGGAGCTGAAGCTTTCTTT.

This clone has only one observation. The chain joins TRBV14 to TRBJ2-5; unclear D gene. There are 13 residues in the CDR3. Germline V CDR1 and CDR2: SGHDN, FVKESK. Trimming shortened V by 2 bases and J by 7 bases, and 11 bases separated the two germline ends. CDR3 DNA sequence: TGTGCCAGCAGCCAAACCCACCCGGGGACCCAGTACTTC. This sequence encodes CASSQTHPGTQYF.

V and J are TRBV29-1 and TRBJ2-1; 12 nucleotides match TRBD1. The V and J ends lost 6 bases and 6 bases, in that order; junction bases with no gene match: 3. The CDR3 runs 13 residues. From germline, CDR1 is SQVTM and CDR2 ANQGSEA. The CDR3 DNA reads as TGCAGCGTCCGGGACAGGGGGCTCAATGAGCAGTTCTTC. It specifies CSVRDRGLNEQFF.

V gene TRBV30 combines with J gene TRBJ1-4; TRBD1 might be the D (6 bases). This CDR3 comprises 13 residues. The V and J ends lost 4 bases and 4 bases respectively, with 10 bases between them. Germline CDR1 and CDR2: GTSNPN and SVGIG (reference sequence). CDR3 residues: CAWNDRNNEKLFF. DNA of the CDR3: TGTGCCTGGAACGACAGGAATAATGAAAAACTGTTTTTT.

This clone was counted only a few times. This chain joins TRBV4-1 and TRBJ1-1; D remains unclear. This CDR3 is built from 18 residues. Germline CDR1 is MGHRA and CDR2 is YSYEKL. With 1 base removed from V and 3 bases from J, the gap between germline ends came to 21 bases. This CDR3 reads CASSQAPEGIGLYTEAFF. The CDR3 DNA reads TGCGCCAGCAGCCAAGCCCCGGAGGGAATTGGGTTATACACTGAAGCTTTCTTT.

This chain uses TRBV5-4 with TRBJ1-2; 8 bases align to TRBD1. V was pared by 4 bases and J by 0 bases, with 5 bases of the junction left unmatched. The CDR3 has 15 amino acids. Germline V lookup: CDR1 SGHNT, CDR2 YYREEE (reference sequence). The CDR3 sequence: CASSPGQGANYGYTF. Written as DNA, the CDR3 is TGTGCCAGCAGCCCAGGACAGGGAGCTAACTATGGCTACACCTTC.

In DNA form, the CDR3 reads TGTGCCAGCTCACAAAGGGGGACTAGTTTCCACGAGCAGTACTTC. It codes for CASSQRGTSFHEQYF. The chain carries TRBV18 and TRBJ2-5, with 8 bases aligning to TRBD2. The tail of the sequence fits TRBJ2-7 better, so the J call may be wrong. CDR3 size: 15 residues. Germline CDR1 KGHSH, CDR2 LQKENI.